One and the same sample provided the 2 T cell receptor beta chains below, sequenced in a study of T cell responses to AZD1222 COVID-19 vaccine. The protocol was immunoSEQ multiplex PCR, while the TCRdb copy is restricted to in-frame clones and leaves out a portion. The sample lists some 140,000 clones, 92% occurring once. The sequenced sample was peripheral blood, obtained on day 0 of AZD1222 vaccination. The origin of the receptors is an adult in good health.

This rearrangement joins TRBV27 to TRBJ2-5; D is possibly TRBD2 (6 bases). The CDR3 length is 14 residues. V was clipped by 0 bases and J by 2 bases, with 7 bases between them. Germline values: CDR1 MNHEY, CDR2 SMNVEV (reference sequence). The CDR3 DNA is TGTGCCAGCAGTTTATCGGCGGGGCAAGAGACCCAGTACTTC. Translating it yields CASSLSAGQETQYF.

CDR3 residues: CASSYAGLAYEQYF. Here the CDR3 DNA reads TGTGCCAGCAGTTACGCTGGACTAGCTTACGAGCAGTACTTC. The chain links TRBV6-2 or TRBV6-3 to TRBJ2-7; 8 bases agree with TRBD2. J lost 4 bases, V lost 2 bases, and 4 bases had no gene match. This CDR3 is built from 14 residues. Germline values: CDR1 MNHEY, CDR2 SVGEGT.